One and the same sample provided the 10 T cell receptor beta chains below, sequenced in a study of CD8+ T cells in alopecia areata. RNA extraction was followed by reverse transcription into cDNA, which acted as the sequencing template. Profiling relied on immunoSEQ multiplex PCR, and the TCRdb table lists in-frame clones only, not all of them. This sample has some 150,000 clones, with about 66% found just once. The sample consisted of CD8+ T cells sorted from blood, taken at week 0. The source is a human donor with alopecia areata.

The chain carries TRBV15 and TRBJ2-1; TRBD1 aligns across 8 bases. The germline V gene encodes CDR1 LNHNV and CDR2 YYDKDF (reference sequence). The CDR3 covers 14 residues. J gave up 5 bases and V 0 bases, and 0 bases lay outside the gene matches. The CDR3 spells CATSRDRGHNEQFF. The CDR3, as DNA: TGTGCCACCAGCAGAGACAGGGGGCACAATGAGCAGTTCTTC.

V is TRBV14 and J is TRBJ1-2, with D maybe TRBD1 (5 bases). This CDR3 contains 15 residues. Germline V gene sequence: CDR1 SGHDN, CDR2 FVKESK. The V and J ends lost 1 base and 2 bases respectively, with 11 bases between them. CDR3 protein: CASSQVGEFNYGYTF. DNA for the CDR3: TGTGCCAGCAGCCAAGTAGGGGAATTCAACTATGGCTACACCTTC.

The chain joins TRBV10-3 to TRBJ2-7, with D perhaps given as TRBD1 or TRBD2 (5 bases each). Trimming removed 2 bases from V and 3 bases from J, with 17 bases in between. Per the germline V gene, CDR1 is ENHRY and CDR2 is SYGVKD. The CDR3 is 16 amino acids. CDR3 in amino acids: CAISEPPAGGGYEQYF. CDR3 bases: TGTGCCATCAGTGAGCCACCCGCGGGTGGGGGCTACGAGCAGTACTTC.

The genes are TRBV11-2 and TRBJ1-1, with D unclear. The CDR3 runs to 11 residues. Germline V gives CDR1 SGHAT, CDR2 FQNNGV. Deletions cut 3 bases from V and 5 bases from J, with 4 bases between. Here the CDR3 DNA reads TGTGCCAGCAGCTTGCAAACTGAAGCTTTCTTT. This codes for CASSLQTEAFF.

There are a few counts of this clone. The junction does not match germline at one end; this may be a read error. V usage is TRBV7-8 and J usage is TRBJ2-1; 9 bases match TRBD1. CDR3 size: 13 residues. The germline V gene encodes CDR1 SGHVS and CDR2 FQNEAQ. The CDR3 DNA sequence: TGTGCCAGCAGCCCGGGACTAACAGGGGGCCACCTCTTC. The encoded protein is CASSPGLTGGHLF.

The chain joins TRBV7-2 to TRBJ2-1; D perhaps matches TRBD2 (5 bases). CDR3 length: 15 amino acids. The germline V gene encodes CDR1 SGHTA and CDR2 FQGNSA. The V end was cut by 1 base, the J end by 1 base, with 8 bases between. CDR3 in amino acids: CASSLGRRSYNEQFF. DNA for the CDR3: TGTGCCAGCAGCTTAGGCCGGAGGTCCTACAATGAGCAGTTCTTC. Variable domain in full (rest from reference TRBV7-2 and TRBJ2-1): GAGVSQSPSNKVTEKGKDVELRCDPISGHTALYWYRQSLGQGLEFLIYFQGNSAPDKSGLPSDRFSAERTGGSVSTLTIQRTQQEDSAVYLCASSLGRRSYNEQFFGPGTRLTVL.

This chain links TRBV30 with TRBJ2-1; weak D call: TRBD2 (6 bases). Germline assignment: CDR1 GTSNPN and CDR2 SVGIG (reference sequence). This CDR3 is 14 amino acids long. Deletions cut 8 bases from V and 0 bases from J, with 14 bases between. The CDR3 region is CARSGESSYNEQFF. CDR3 DNA: TGTGCCCGCTCGGGGGAGAGCTCCTACAATGAGCAGTTCTTC.

The CDR3 sequence: CASSKTGSGYTF. For the CDR3, the DNA is TGTGCCAGCAGTAAAACAGGGAGTGGCTACACCTTC. The V call is TRBV6-5, the J call TRBJ1-2; TRBD1 is a possible D gene (6 bases). There are 12 residues in the CDR3. Germline V gives CDR1 MNHEY, CDR2 SVGAGI. Trimming cost V 5 bases and J 7 bases, with 11 bases left between them.

The chain couples TRBV19 to TRBJ2-3; 7 bases match TRBD2. The CDR3 has 15 amino acids. Germline assignment: CDR1 LNHDA and CDR2 SQIVND (reference sequence). V trimming: 3 bases; J trimming: 4 bases; junction bases outside the gene matches: 7. The CDR3 DNA is TGTGCCAGTAGTATCACAGCGGGGATTGCAGATACGCAGTATTTT. It translates to CASSITAGIADTQYF.

V and J are TRBV11-2 and TRBJ2-1; 7 positions match TRBD1. Germline values: CDR1 SGHAT, CDR2 FQNNGV. V was pared by 6 bases and J by 5 bases, with 10 bases of the junction left unmatched. The CDR3 covers 15 residues. CDR3 nucleotide sequence: TGTGCCAGCAGATACCCAAGGGGGCCCAACAATGAGCAGTTCTTC. Residues: CASRYPRGPNNEQFF. Using reference TRBV11-2 and TRBJ2-1 for the parts outside the CDR3, the full variable domain is EAGVAQSPRYKIIEKRQSVAFWCNPISGHATLYWYQQILGQGPKLLIQFQNNGVVDDSQLPKDRFSAERLKGVDSTLKIQPAKLEDSAVYLCASRYPRGPNNEQFFGPGTRLTVL.